These 14 T cell receptor beta chains share one sample of origin, sequenced in a study of cytomegalovirus exposure and HLA in healthy donors. The PCR employed 60 Vbeta primers together with 13 Jbeta primers. Only in-frame clones appear in the TCRdb table, and some are missing; sequencing was by immunoSEQ multiplex PCR. This sample carries fewer than 250,000 clones, about 85% of them seen once, and the ten largest clones take around 0.99%. Sequenced input: PBMCs. The receptor source for this set is a boy aged 2 to 10 in good health and CMV-seronegative.

The CDR3: CASSDDRENSPLHF. CDR3 sequence (DNA): TGTGCCAGCAGCGACGACAGGGAAAATTCACCCCTCCACTTT. The chain uses TRBV13 and TRBJ1-6; TRBD1 agrees at 7 bases. The length of the CDR3 is 14 residues. Germline V gene data show CDR1 as PRHDT and CDR2 as FYEKMQ (reference sequence). V lost 5 bases to trimming and J lost 7 bases; unmatched junction nucleotides: 5.

In its sample, this clone was seen once. This sequence joins TRBV27 and TRBJ2-5; 7 nucleotides match TRBD1. The J call may be faulty, since TRBJ2-7 better matches the DNA end. Germline V gene sequence: CDR1 MNHEY, CDR2 SMNVEV (reference sequence). The CDR3 consists of 15 residues. CDR3 DNA: TGTGCCAGCAGTTTAGGGACAGATTTTCCCTACGAGCAGTACTTC. Encoded protein: CASSLGTDFPYEQYF.

V gene TRBV28 combines with J gene TRBJ2-7, with 8 bases aligning to TRBD2. The CDR3 contains 12 residues. With 6 bases clipped from V and 6 bases from J, the junction kept 4 bases outside the gene matches. Germline CDR1 is MDHEN and CDR2 is SYDVKM. CDR3 in amino acids: CASSPGGSEQYF. Written as DNA, the CDR3 is TGTGCCAGCAGCCCGGGGGGGAGCGAGCAGTACTTC.

This clone was seen once. The chain has TRBV7-9 and TRBJ2-1; 13 positions agree with TRBD2. The CDR3 is 17 amino acids. In germline, CDR1 is SEHNR, CDR2 FQNEAQ (reference sequence). V shed 5 bases and J 7 bases; nucleotides not matched to a gene: 11. The CDR3 protein is CASSPLEGLAGANEQFF. The CDR3 nucleotides are TGTGCCAGCAGCCCCCTTGAAGGACTAGCGGGAGCAAATGAGCAGTTCTTC.

The J gene is TRBJ2-7, the V gene TRBV28, with a weak D call TRBD2 (6 bases). Per the germline V gene, CDR1 is MDHEN and CDR2 is SYDVKM. The ends were cut back, 5 bases at V and 2 bases at J, with 13 bases in the middle. The CDR3 is 14 amino acids. The CDR3 DNA follows: TGTGCCAGCAGTCCCGGGACTCCTGCCTACGAGCAGTACTTC. Translated: CASSPGTPAYEQYF.

Regarding this clone: Other nucleotide sequences from this sample produce the same CDR3. The V call is TRBV19, the J call TRBJ2-7; perhaps TRBD2 as D (5 bases). Germline V gives CDR1 LNHDA, CDR2 SQIVND (reference sequence). Trimming stripped 3 bases from V and 3 bases from J, with 9 bases between. The CDR3 contains 13 residues. The CDR3 protein is CASSIGRDYEQYF. The CDR3 DNA is TGTGCCAGTAGTATCGGCCGGGACTACGAGCAGTACTTC.

The gene calls are TRBV6-1 and TRBJ1-5; D gene unclear. The CDR3 loop spans 14 amino acids. Trimming took 2 bases from V and 0 from J, leaving 5 bases between them. CDR1 is MNHNS and CDR2 is SASEGT in the germline V gene. The CDR3 DNA follows: TGTGCCAGCAGTGAAACGGGTAGCAATCAGCCCCAGCATTTT. Translation gives CASSETGSNQPQHF.

This clone was counted a single time. This sequence joins TRBV7-3 and TRBJ2-5; a possible D gene is TRBD1 (5 bases). CDR3 length equals 14 residues. Trimming cost V 5 bases and J 7 bases, with 17 bases left between them. Per germline, CDR1 SGHTA and CDR2 FQGTGA. CDR3 protein: CASSRDSPSGTQYF. CDR3 DNA sequence: TGTGCCAGCAGCCGAGACAGTCCCTCCGGGACCCAGTACTTC.

V and J are TRBV9 and TRBJ1-1; D may be TRBD1 (6 bases). The CDR3 totals 16 residues. The germline V gene encodes CDR1 SGDLS and CDR2 YYNGEE. V was trimmed by 0 bases and J by 4 bases, leaving 16 bases between them. The CDR3 spells CASSVGAGARSTEAFF. For the CDR3, the DNA is TGTGCCAGCAGCGTAGGGGCAGGGGCAAGAAGCACTGAAGCTTTCTTT.

This chain joins TRBV7-9 and TRBJ2-3; D is ambiguous. The CDR3 sequence is 15 residues long. The germline gives CDR1 SEHNR, CDR2 FQNEAQ (reference sequence). V was cut by 5 bases and J by 2 bases, with 14 bases left in between. CDR3 loop: CASSPGNRYTDTQYF. For the CDR3, the DNA is TGTGCCAGCAGCCCCGGAAACAGATACACAGATACGCAGTATTTT.

This chain uses TRBV10-3 with TRBJ1-3, with D uncertain. CDR1 and CDR2 from the germline V gene are ENHRY and SYGVKD. Trimming removed 6 bases at V and 0 bases at J, with 9 bases between. The CDR3 contains 14 residues. CDR3 nucleotides: TGTGCCATCAGCGTCGTCAGCTCTGGAAACACCATATATTTT. It is translated as CAISVVSSGNTIYF.

The chain couples TRBV5-1 to TRBJ2-5, with 12 bases matching TRBD2. The better agreement between TRBJ2-7 and the DNA end casts doubt on the J call. The CDR3 runs to 16 residues. Germline V gives CDR1 SGHRS, CDR2 YFSETQ. CDR3 residues: CASSSVTSGGLHEQYF. For the CDR3, the DNA is TGCGCCAGCAGCTCTGTTACTAGCGGGGGGCTTCACGAGCAGTACTTC.

This clone came up a few times. The rearrangement joins TRBV2 to TRBJ2-5, with D maybe TRBD2 (6 bases). The J call may be incorrect, as the DNA end agrees better with TRBJ2-7. The V gene's germline CDR1 is SNHLY and CDR2 FYNNEI. This CDR3 has 13 amino acids. CDR3 bases: TGTGCCAGCAGTGAAAACGGGAGTTACGAGCAGTACTTC. It translates to CASSENGSYEQYF.

The J gene is TRBJ2-7, the V gene TRBV2; D is perhaps TRBD2 (6 bases). V shed 4 bases and J shed 2 bases, with 12 bases lying between them. CDR1 SNHLY and CDR2 FYNNEI come from the germline V gene. The length of the CDR3 is 14 residues. The CDR3 loop is CASSGDGLTYEQYF. Here the CDR3 DNA reads TGTGCCAGCAGTGGGGATGGACTAACCTACGAGCAGTACTTC.